The 32 T cell receptor beta chains below come from one sample, sequenced in a study of PD-1 blockade in mismatch repair-deficient tumors. The data were produced by immunoSEQ multiplex PCR, yet TCRdb's version contains in-frame clones alone and is incomplete. The table lists 35,000 to 40,000 clones, roughly 83% of them singletons. The sample here was peripheral blood, taken 4 weeks after starting pembrolizumab. Every receptor here comes from an adult with mismatch repair-deficient cancer.

The chain uses TRBV6-1 and TRBJ2-6; the D is unclear. This CDR3 comprises 15 residues. V gave up 4 bases and J gave up 2 bases, with 9 bases separating them. CDR1 and CDR2 from the germline V gene are MNHNS and SASEGT. CDR3 loop: CASSVDKAGANVLTF. Written as DNA, the CDR3 is TGTGCCAGCAGTGTAGATAAGGCTGGGGCCAACGTCCTGACTTTC.

The chain joins TRBV19 to TRBJ2-1; D perhaps matches TRBD1 (5 bases). The CDR3 totals 13 residues. V dropped 7 bases and J dropped 2 bases, with 9 bases sitting between them. Germline V gives CDR1 LNHDA, CDR2 SQIVND (reference sequence). The CDR3, as DNA: TGTGCCAGTAATCAGGGTCCCTACAATGAGCAGTTCTTC. This sequence encodes CASNQGPYNEQFF.

The genes are TRBV7-9 and TRBJ2-6; D is undetermined. Germline V lookup: CDR1 SEHNR, CDR2 FQNEAQ (reference sequence). V dropped 3 bases and J dropped 3 bases, with 9 bases sitting between them. CDR3 length: 15 amino acids. Written as DNA, the CDR3 is TGTGCCAGCAGCTTTGACATCAGTGGGGCCAACGTCCTGACTTTC. It yields the protein CASSFDISGANVLTF.

V usage is TRBV6-1 and J usage is TRBJ2-7; TRBD2 matches at 13 bases. Trimming removed 4 bases from V and 4 bases from J; junction bases left unmatched: 7. CDR1 and CDR2 (germline): MNHNS, SASEGT. The CDR3 extends over 16 amino acids. CDR3 loop: CASSALAGGSLYEQYF. CDR3 DNA sequence: TGTGCCAGCAGTGCACTAGCGGGAGGGTCCTTATACGAGCAGTACTTC.

This clone appeared a few times. The V gene is TRBV19, the J gene TRBJ2-3; D tentatively reads TRBD1 or TRBD2 (5 bases each). CDR1 and CDR2 from the germline V gene are LNHDA and SQIVND (reference sequence). The ends were cut back, 3 bases at V and 5 bases at J, with 9 bases in the middle. CDR3 length equals 13 residues. The CDR3 DNA follows: TGTGCCAGTAGTATTGGTGGGGGAGATACGCAGTATTTT. Its protein product is CASSIGGGDTQYF.

The chain joins TRBV9 to TRBJ2-1; no reliable D call. The CDR3 is 15 residues long. CDR1 and CDR2 (germline): SGDLS, YYNGEE. V lost 0 bases, J lost 8 bases, and 15 bases lay in between. The CDR3 DNA reads TGTGCCAGCAGCGTAGAGCTAAACGGTTTCGATGAGCAGTTCTTC. It is translated as CASSVELNGFDEQFF.

This clone has a handful of counts. The chain employs TRBV11-3 and TRBJ1-3; a possible D gene is TRBD1 (6 bases). Germline V gene lookup returns CDR1 SGHNT and CDR2 YENEEA. V was pared by 5 bases and J by 2 bases, with 19 bases between. This CDR3 region has 17 residues. The CDR3: CASSRGGASRTGNTIYF. CDR3 DNA: TGTGCCAGCAGCCGTGGGGGGGCGTCGAGAACTGGAAACACCATATATTTT.

This chain joins TRBV7-9 and TRBJ2-7; TRBD1 aligns across 10 bases. The CDR3 sequence is 15 residues long. The ends lost 5 bases at V and 2 bases at J; junction bases unmatched: 6. From germline, CDR1 is SEHNR and CDR2 FQNEAQ (reference sequence). The CDR3 spells CASSTGTGVAYEQYF. The CDR3 region has the DNA TGTGCCAGCAGCACAGGGACAGGGGTCGCCTACGAGCAGTACTTC.

This chain joins TRBV18 and TRBJ2-2; D is perhaps TRBD1 (6 bases). Germline values: CDR1 KGHSH, CDR2 LQKENI. V was clipped by 3 bases and J by 4 bases, with 12 bases between them. This CDR3 has 15 amino acids. The CDR3 region has the DNA TGTGCCAGCTCACCCTACACAGGGAGCACCGGGGAGCTGTTTTTT. Encoded protein: CASSPYTGSTGELFF. The full variable domain, its missing parts supplied by reference TRBV18 and TRBJ2-2, is NAGVMQNPRHLVRRRGQEARLRCSPMKGHSHVYWYRQLPEEGLKFMVYLQKENIIDESGMPKERFSAEFPKEGPSILRIQQVVRGDSAAYFCASSPYTGSTGELFFGEGSRLTVL.

CDR3 residues: CASSVGQGVAEAFF. CDR3 nucleotide sequence: TGTGCCAGCAGCGTAGGGCAGGGAGTCGCTGAAGCTTTCTTT. J is TRBJ1-1 and V is TRBV9; D perhaps matches TRBD1 (5 bases). CDR3 length: 14 residues. Germline lookup yields CDR1 SGDLS and CDR2 YYNGEE. With 0 bases removed from V and 6 bases from J, the gap between germline ends came to 12 bases.

The J gene is TRBJ1-1, the V gene TRBV4-3, with 8 bases lining up with TRBD1. Germline V gene lookup returns CDR1 LGHNA and CDR2 YSLEER. V gave up 1 base and J gave up 3 bases; unmatched junction bases: 16. This CDR3 spans 19 amino acids. The CDR3 nucleotides read TGCGCCAGCAGCCAAGGATTTGTGGACAGGGTTTTTAGGGACACTGAAGCTTTCTTT. It specifies CASSQGFVDRVFRDTEAFF.

This clone was counted between two and nine times. The chain recombines TRBV5-6 with TRBJ2-7; 9 nucleotides match TRBD1. V lost 5 bases to trimming and J lost 1 base; unmatched junction nucleotides: 4. The CDR3 runs to 14 residues. Germline V lookup: CDR1 SGHDT, CDR2 YYEEEE. This chain's CDR3 is CASSSGQGSYEQYF. DNA of the CDR3: TGTGCCAGCAGTTCGGGACAGGGTTCCTACGAGCAGTACTTC.

The chain carries TRBV19 and TRBJ1-3; 7 bases are a match to TRBD1. The CDR3 totals 15 residues. After removal of 5 bases from V and 4 bases from J, the junction contained 8 bases not matched to a gene. Germline V gene sequence: CDR1 LNHDA, CDR2 SQIVND (reference sequence). DNA for the CDR3: TGTGCCAGTAGTGTCCTAAGGGGGCAAGGAAACACCATATATTTT. It encodes CASSVLRGQGNTIYF. The entire variable domain, with the rest obtained from reference TRBV19 and TRBJ1-3, is as follows: DGGITQSPKYLFRKEGQNVTLSCEQNLNHDAMYWYRQDPGQGLRLIYYSQIVNDFQKGDIAEGYSVSREKKESFPLTVTSAQKNPTAFYLCASSVLRGQGNTIYFGEGSWLTVV.

V is TRBV19 and J is TRBJ1-1; D unresolved. The CDR3 is 13 residues long. V was shortened by 7 bases and J by 1 base, with 10 bases between the two germline ends. The germline CDR1 and CDR2 sequences are LNHDA and SQIVND (reference sequence). For the CDR3, the DNA is TGTGCCAGTAATGAGGGCACGAACACTGAAGCTTTCTTT. Translation gives CASNEGTNTEAFF.

The chain combines TRBV21-1 with TRBJ2-7. TRBV21-1 has pseudogene status. CDR3 length equals 12 residues. This CDR3 reads CASSNEKNEQYF. CDR3 bases: TGTGCCAGCAGCAACGAAAAAAACGAGCAGTACTTC.

The rearrangement uses TRBV11-2 and TRBJ2-3; either TRBD1 or TRBD2 may fit D (5 bases each). This CDR3 has 15 residues. CDR1 and CDR2 (germline): SGHAT, FQNNGV. Between the trimmed V and J ends, which lost 4 bases and 4 bases, there was a span of 15 bases. The CDR3 spells CASSSRDRGADTQYF. The CDR3 DNA is TGTGCCAGCAGCTCTAGGGACCGTGGCGCAGATACGCAGTATTTT.

This clone was recorded a few times. V and J are TRBV5-1 and TRBJ1-4; TRBD1 matches 9 bases. This CDR3 spans 15 amino acids. CDR1 and CDR2 from the germline V gene are SGHRS and YFSETQ. V lost 0 bases to trimming and J lost 7 bases; unmatched junction nucleotides: 4. The CDR3: CASSLATGGVEKLFF. The CDR3 coding sequence is TGCGCCAGCAGCTTGGCCACAGGGGGCGTTGAAAAACTGTTTTTT.

By proportion, this clone is medium-sized. The V and J genes are TRBV10-2 and TRBJ2-7; the match to TRBD1 covers 8 bases. CDR3 size: 14 residues. Germline CDR1 is WSHSY and CDR2 is SAAADI. The V and J ends lost 3 bases and 3 bases, in that order; junction bases with no gene match: 4. The CDR3 nucleotides are TGCGCCAGCAGTGACTCCGGACAGGGCTACGAGCAGTACTTC. It yields the protein CASSDSGQGYEQYF.

The sample holds a few counts of this clone. The CDR3 loop reads CASSSKSQGANTEAFF. The CDR3 region has the DNA TGTGCCAGCAGCTCGAAAAGCCAGGGGGCTAATACTGAAGCTTTCTTT. The V gene is TRBV11-1, the J gene TRBJ1-1, with TRBD1 identical over 8 bases. V gave up 4 bases and J gave up 5 bases; unmatched junction bases: 12. Germline V gene data show CDR1 as SGHAT and CDR2 as FQDESV (reference sequence). The CDR3 consists of 16 residues.

This sequence joins TRBV4-1 and TRBJ1-2, with D unresolved. Per the germline V gene, CDR1 is MGHRA and CDR2 is YSYEKL. V lost 6 bases, J lost 3 bases, and 26 bases lay in between. This CDR3 is 18 amino acids long. CDR3 residues: CASSSGRILLGSDYGYTF. Here the CDR3 DNA reads TGCGCCAGCAGTAGTGGGAGGATCCTTTTGGGGTCCGACTATGGCTACACCTTC.

The rearrangement joins TRBV19 to TRBJ1-1; D is undetermined. Looked up from germline, CDR1 is LNHDA and CDR2 is SQIVND (reference sequence). V lost 1 base to trimming and J lost 1 base, with 7 bases between them. The CDR3 has 14 amino acids. The CDR3 sequence is CASSIGSANTEAFF. The CDR3 DNA reads TGTGCCAGTAGTATAGGATCAGCGAACACTGAAGCTTTCTTT.

The chain is built from TRBV19 and TRBJ1-1; no clear D gene. Germline V gene data show CDR1 as LNHDA and CDR2 as SQIVND (reference sequence). CDR3 size: 12 residues. With 5 bases removed from V and 3 bases from J, the gap between germline ends came to 7 bases. In nucleotides, the CDR3 is TGTGCCAGTAGTCCCAGAGACACTGAAGCTTTCTTT. This codes for CASSPRDTEAFF. The full variable domain, with the rest looked up from reference TRBV19 and TRBJ1-1, is DGGITQSPKYLFRKEGQNVTLSCEQNLNHDAMYWYRQDPGQGLRLIYYSQIVNDFQKGDIAEGYSVSREKKESFPLTVTSAQKNPTAFYLCASSPRDTEAFFGQGTRLTVV.

This clone was seen only once. The chain links TRBV12-2 to TRBJ2-7; the table calls TRBD2, which could not be checked here. TRBV12-2 corresponds to a pseudogene. The CDR3 is 15 residues long. The CDR3 DNA follows: TGTGCAAGTCGCTTTGTTGAGACCAGCGCCTACGAGCAGTACTTC. This gives the protein CASRFVETSAYEQYF.

This clone was recorded a few times. V usage is TRBV2 and J usage is TRBJ2-5, with D possibly TRBD1 on 7 matching bases. Looked up from germline, CDR1 is SNHLY and CDR2 is FYNNEI. The CDR3 covers 14 residues. V dropped 6 bases and J dropped 5 bases, with 16 bases sitting between them. In DNA form, the CDR3 reads TGTGCCAGCAGAGTGGAGGGGGCTTGGGAGACCCAGTACTTC. It codes for CASRVEGAWETQYF.

The rearrangement links TRBV29-1 to TRBJ2-1, with D hard to call. The CDR3 extends over 13 amino acids. V lost 4 bases, J lost 2 bases, and 9 bases lay in between. Per the germline V gene, CDR1 is SQVTM and CDR2 is ANQGSEA. This chain's CDR3 is CSVAKGPYNEQFF. The CDR3 region has the DNA TGCAGCGTTGCAAAGGGCCCCTACAATGAGCAGTTCTTC.

This clone was picked up one time. The J gene is TRBJ2-1, the V gene TRBV5-1, with D unresolved. The V and J ends lost 0 bases and 8 bases respectively, with 15 bases between them. The length of the CDR3 is 15 residues. Germline V lookup: CDR1 SGHRS, CDR2 YFSETQ. The CDR3 nucleotides read TGCGCCAGCAGCTTGGAGAGCGCCGACCGCGATGAGCAGTTCTTC. This sequence encodes CASSLESADRDEQFF.

This sequence joins TRBV4-1 and TRBJ2-3; the D gene is possibly TRBD2 (7 bases). V was shortened by 1 base and J by 2 bases, with 16 bases between the two germline ends. Germline V gives CDR1 MGHRA, CDR2 YSYEKL. The CDR3 sequence is 17 residues long. CDR3 bases: TGCGCCAGCAGCCAAGCCCTCTTGCGGGGGCACACAGATACGCAGTATTTT. Its translation: CASSQALLRGHTDTQYF.

The V gene is TRBV10-3, the J gene TRBJ2-7; 7 bases match TRBD2. From germline, CDR1 is ENHRY and CDR2 SYGVKD. This CDR3 is 14 amino acids long. Germline trimming cut 2 bases from V and 5 bases from J; bases unmatched to any gene: 6. CDR3 nucleotide sequence: TGTGCCATCAGTGAGCGGGGGAGGGGCGACGAGCAGTACTTC. It codes for CAISERGRGDEQYF.

The CDR3 region is CASSPFGGMNTEAFF. The CDR3 bases are TGTGCCAGCAGCCCTTTTGGAGGGATGAACACTGAAGCTTTCTTT. The chain couples TRBV11-3 to TRBJ1-1; D gene ambiguous. V was cut by 5 bases and J by 0 bases, with 13 bases left in between. Germline values: CDR1 SGHNT, CDR2 YENEEA. The length of the CDR3 is 15 residues.

This sequence joins TRBV6-6 and TRBJ1-2; D is ambiguous. The V gene's germline CDR1 is MNHNY and CDR2 SVGAGI (reference sequence). This CDR3 is built from 10 residues. V was clipped by 5 bases and J by 7 bases, with 5 bases between them. This CDR3 is CASSEVGYTF. The CDR3 DNA reads as TGTGCCAGCAGTGAGGTTGGCTACACCTTC.

This clone was found once. The CDR3 reads CASSPRGQGPRGNRYGYTF. CDR3 DNA: TGTGCCAGCAGCCCTAGGGGACAGGGGCCGCGGGGAAATCGCTATGGCTACACCTTC. V and J are TRBV7-8 and TRBJ1-2, with 10 bases identical to TRBD1. The CDR3 sequence is 19 residues long. The ends lost 5 bases at V and 4 bases at J; junction bases unmatched: 19. Germline values: CDR1 SGHVS, CDR2 FQNEAQ. Together with reference TRBV7-8 and TRBJ1-2, the CDR3 gives the full variable domain: GAGVSQSPRYKVAKRGQDVALRCDPISGHVSLFWYQQALGQGPEFLTYFQNEAQLDKSGLPSDRFFAERPEGSVSTLKIQRTQQEDSAVYLCASSPRGQGPRGNRYGYTFGSGTRLTVV.

This chain connects TRBV30 to TRBJ1-3; D may be TRBD1 (6 bases). Germline CDR1 is GTSNPN and CDR2 is SVGIG (reference sequence). The CDR3 consists of 14 residues. Trimming removed 3 bases at V and 5 bases at J, with 14 bases between. CDR3 sequence: CAWRPQGFRNTIYF. The CDR3 nucleotides are TGTGCCTGGAGACCACAGGGTTTTCGAAACACCATATATTTT. The whole variable domain, remainder taken from reference TRBV30 and TRBJ1-3, is SQTIHQWPATLVQPVGSPLSLECTVEGTSNPNLYWYRQAAGRGLQLLFYSVGIGQISSEVPQNLSASRPQDRQFILSSKKLLLSDSGFYLCAWRPQGFRNTIYFGEGSWLTVV.